This passage covers 25 T cell receptor beta chains from one sample sequenced in a study of PD-1 blockade in classical Hodgkin lymphoma. Relapse after autologous stem cell transplantation occurred in every patient, and brentuximab vedotin exposure varied. The assay was immunoSEQ multiplex PCR, and TCRdb's table has in-frame clones only and misses some. The data hold roughly 32,000 clones, with 80% to 90% observed a single time. The sequences come from peripheral blood mononuclear cells (PBMCs), collected at baseline. The receptors shown here come from a human donor with classical Hodgkin lymphoma.

The gene calls are TRBV6-5 and TRBJ1-4, with D maybe TRBD1 (6 bases). The CDR3 extends over 15 amino acids. The V and J ends lost 0 bases and 10 bases respectively, with 15 bases between them. Germline V gene sequence: CDR1 MNHEY, CDR2 SVGAGI. The CDR3 here is CASSYSRTVDRKLFF. As DNA, the CDR3 is TGTGCCAGCAGTTACTCTAGGACAGTTGACCGAAAACTGTTTTTT.

V is TRBV7-9 and J is TRBJ1-1; TRBD1 might be the D (5 bases). The CDR3 spans 14 residues. The V gene's germline CDR1 is SEHNR and CDR2 FQNEAQ (reference sequence). V was trimmed by 0 bases and J by 4 bases, leaving 9 bases between them. The CDR3 DNA sequence: TGTGCCAGCAGCTTAGCGCAGGGTATCACTGAAGCTTTCTTT. The encoded protein is CASSLAQGITEAFF.

The V and J genes are TRBV4-3 and TRBJ1-2; TRBD1 matches 9 bases. V was pared by 3 bases and J by 9 bases, with 8 bases of the junction left unmatched. The CDR3 totals 14 residues. Germline CDR1 reads LGHNA; CDR2 reads YSLEER. In DNA, the CDR3 is TGCGCCAGCAGCCAGCTACCGGGACAGGGAAGCTACACCTTC. It encodes CASSQLPGQGSYTF.

The CDR3 nucleotides are TGTGCCAGCAGCCCACCGGGGCGGATCGGGGGGCCCAGCACAGATACGCAGTATTTT. Translating gives CASSPPGRIGGPSTDTQYF. This chain joins TRBV7-9 and TRBJ2-3; TRBD2 is a possible D gene (7 bases). Trimming pared 5 bases from V and 0 bases from J, leaving 24 bases between. Germline assignment: CDR1 SEHNR and CDR2 FQNEAQ (reference sequence). This CDR3 has 19 residues. The variable domain in full, with the rest retrieved from reference TRBV7-9 and TRBJ2-3, is DTGVSQNPRHKITKRGQNVTFRCDPISEHNRLYWYRQTLGQGPEFLTYFQNEAQLEKSRLLSDRFSAERPKGSFSTLEIQRTEQGDSAMYLCASSPPGRIGGPSTDTQYFGPGTRLTVL.

J is TRBJ2-1 and V is TRBV5-1; possible D gene TRBD1, 6 bases. Germline V gene data show CDR1 as SGHRS and CDR2 as YFSETQ. The CDR3 is 15 amino acids. V lost 4 bases and J lost 7, with 18 bases in between. CDR3 sequence: CASSLGVQGRNEQFF. The CDR3 DNA reads TGCGCCAGCAGCCTCGGGGTACAGGGACGGAATGAGCAGTTCTTC.

In nucleotides, the CDR3 is TGTGCCAGCAGCCATAGTCTTTCACCCCTCCACTTT. It codes for CASSHSLSPLHF. V usage is TRBV14 and J usage is TRBJ1-6, with D unresolved. CDR3 length equals 12 residues. CDR1 SGHDN and CDR2 FVKESK come from the germline V gene. V gave up 3 bases and J gave up 9 bases, with 6 bases separating them.

This clone was counted between two and nine times. Sequence at one end of the junction differs from germline and may be a read error. This rearrangement joins TRBV4-2 to TRBJ2-1; D unclear. This CDR3 has 15 amino acids. The germline V gene encodes CDR1 LGHNA and CDR2 YNFKEQ. For the CDR3, the DNA is TGTGCCAGCAACCAAGTGGACCAGTCCTACAATGAGCAGTTCTTC. Translated, it gives CASNQVDQSYNEQFF.

The chain links TRBV7-2 to TRBJ2-7; perhaps TRBD2 as D (6 bases). Trimming removed 1 base from V and 8 bases from J, with 21 bases in between. The CDR3 has 16 amino acids. Per germline, CDR1 SGHTA and CDR2 FQGNSA. This CDR3 reads CASSLEVRGGSTKQYF. CDR3 in DNA: TGTGCCAGCAGCTTAGAGGTTAGGGGAGGCAGTACGAAGCAGTACTTC.

The V gene is TRBV4-2, the J gene TRBJ1-2, with D possibly being TRBD1 (6 bases). The V end lost 0 bases, the J end lost 6 bases, and 20 bases lay between the germline ends. The germline CDR1 and CDR2 sequences are LGHNA and YNFKEQ. The CDR3 is 17 amino acids. This CDR3 is CASSQDPGDNYGNGYTF. The CDR3 nucleotides are TGTGCCAGCAGCCAAGATCCAGGGGACAACTACGGCAATGGCTACACCTTC.

The J gene is TRBJ2-1, the V gene TRBV7-3; TRBD2 matches at 8 bases. The CDR3 length is 13 residues. Germline lookup yields CDR1 SGHTA and CDR2 FQGTGA. V lost 2 bases and J lost 8; bases outside the gene matches: 2. Here the CDR3 DNA reads TGTGCCAGCAGCTTAGTCGGGAGGGATGAGCAGTTCTTC. Amino acid sequence: CASSLVGRDEQFF.

The chain couples TRBV6-1 to TRBJ2-7; 10 bases align to TRBD1. The CDR3 runs to 13 residues. The J segment lost 7 bases and the V segment lost 6 bases, leaving 6 bases of the junction unmatched. The germline gives CDR1 MNHNS, CDR2 SASEGT. The CDR3 protein is CASSRQGAEEQYF. Here the CDR3 DNA reads TGTGCCAGCAGCCGACAGGGGGCGGAAGAGCAGTACTTC.

This clone was seen a handful of times. The chain is built from TRBV4-2 and TRBJ2-2, with D possibly TRBD1 on 5 matching bases. Trimming took off 1 base at V and 4 bases at J, with 10 bases between the two ends. Germline V gene lookup returns CDR1 LGHNA and CDR2 YNFKEQ. The CDR3 loop spans 15 amino acids. The CDR3, as DNA: TGTGCCAGCAGCCAAGTAATAACAGGCACCGGGGAGCTGTTTTTT. Translated, it gives CASSQVITGTGELFF.

This clone was observed a single time. V usage is TRBV6-6 and J usage is TRBJ1-2, with a weak D call TRBD1 (6 bases). V lost 6 bases, J lost 3 bases, and 14 bases lay in between. Germline V gene sequence: CDR1 MNHNY, CDR2 SVGAGI (reference sequence). This CDR3 has 14 residues. CDR3 coding DNA: TGTGCCAGCAGAGGCCAGGGGCTGCACTATGGCTACACCTTC. Translating gives CASRGQGLHYGYTF.

The chain joins TRBV19 to TRBJ2-5, with 10 bases lining up with TRBD2. From germline, CDR1 is LNHDA and CDR2 SQIVND (reference sequence). V shed 5 bases, J shed 2 bases, and the junction held 14 bases outside the gene matches. This CDR3 contains 18 residues. CDR3 nucleotide sequence: TGTGCCAGTAGTCTAAGCGGAACTAGCGGGGTATTACAAGAGACCCAGTACTTC. This encodes CASSLSGTSGVLQETQYF. Full variable domain (missing parts from reference TRBV19 and TRBJ2-5): DGGITQSPKYLFRKEGQNVTLSCEQNLNHDAMYWYRQDPGQGLRLIYYSQIVNDFQKGDIAEGYSVSREKKESFPLTVTSAQKNPTAFYLCASSLSGTSGVLQETQYFGPGTRLLVL.

The chain combines TRBV28 with TRBJ2-1; D possibly corresponds to TRBD2 (6 bases). This CDR3 contains 14 residues. The germline CDR1 and CDR2 sequences are MDHEN and SYDVKM. Trimming took 5 bases from V and 4 from J, leaving 12 bases between them. The CDR3 region is CASSAGLGYNEQFF. The CDR3 DNA follows: TGTGCCAGCAGTGCGGGACTGGGGTACAATGAGCAGTTCTTC.

The chain joins TRBV4-3 to TRBJ1-5, with D unresolved. This CDR3 contains 13 residues. The germline V and J ends were trimmed by 6 bases and 4 bases, with 10 bases remaining between them. Germline CDR1 is LGHNA and CDR2 is YSLEER. The CDR3, as DNA: TGCGCCAGCAGTCTCGAAGCTAATCAGCCCCAGCATTTT. It specifies CASSLEANQPQHF.

The chain carries TRBV4-3 and TRBJ2-6; 9 bases align to TRBD1. CDR1 is LGHNA, CDR2 YSLEER, per germline. The CDR3 is 18 amino acids. V shed 1 base and J 4 bases; nucleotides not matched to a gene: 8. CDR3 nucleotide sequence: TGCGCCAGCAGCCAAGCCCCGGGACAGGGTAAGGGGGCCAACGTCCTGACTTTC. It encodes CASSQAPGQGKGANVLTF.

With respect to this clone: Compared with germline, one end of the junction differs, possibly owing to a read error. This chain links TRBV2 with TRBJ2-3, with D hard to call. The germline gives CDR1 SNHLY, CDR2 FYNNEI. This CDR3 is built from 12 residues. CDR3 nucleotide sequence: TGTGCCAGCAGGGAAGGCACAGATACGCAGTATTTT. Translated: CASREGTDTQYF. Drawing the rest from reference TRBV2 and TRBJ2-3, the complete variable domain is EPEVTQTPSHQVTQMGQEVILRCVPISNHLYFYWYRQILGQKVEFLVSFYNNEISEKSEIFDDQFSVERPDGSNFTLKIRSTKLEDSAMYFCASREGTDTQYFGPGTRLTVL.

This clone was recorded a few times. This chain connects TRBV15 to TRBJ1-2, with D unclear. V was cut by 0 bases and J by 5 bases, with 10 bases left in between. Germline values: CDR1 LNHNV, CDR2 YYDKDF (reference sequence). The CDR3 totals 14 residues. DNA for the CDR3: TGTGCCACCAGCAGAGACAGTCTAGTGTATGGCTACACCTTC. Translation: CATSRDSLVYGYTF.

The rearrangement joins TRBV30 to TRBJ1-5, with a weak D call TRBD1 (5 bases). CDR1 is GTSNPN, CDR2 SVGIG, per germline (reference sequence). V lost 1 base and J 10 bases, leaving 17 bases between the germline ends. This CDR3 spans 14 amino acids. CDR3 sequence reads: CAWSASGGYGPQHF. The CDR3 DNA follows: TGTGCCTGGAGTGCCAGTGGGGGGTATGGACCCCAGCATTTT.

The chain couples TRBV5-8 to TRBJ1-2, with D possibly being TRBD1 (6 bases). Germline CDR1 is SGHTS and CDR2 is YDEGEE. The V and J ends lost 4 bases and 7 bases respectively, with 23 bases between them. The CDR3 spans 16 residues. CDR3 coding DNA: TGTGCCAGCAGCGAAGACCCCCGGGACACTCGACCTGGCTACACCTTC. Protein: CASSEDPRDTRPGYTF.

This sequence joins TRBV6-5 and TRBJ1-2; the D is unclear. This CDR3 is 15 amino acids long. The ends were cut back, 0 bases at V and 4 bases at J, with 12 bases in the middle. From germline, CDR1 is MNHEY and CDR2 SVGAGI. DNA for the CDR3: TGTGCCAGCAGTTACTCTTCGCACGTTGGCTATGGCTACACCTTC. This translates into CASSYSSHVGYGYTF.

In this sample, this clone turned up once. The same CDR3 is also encoded by other DNA sequences in this sample. This rearrangement joins TRBV7-3 to TRBJ2-5; 8 bases are shared with TRBD2. The CDR3 runs 13 residues. V shed 3 bases, J shed 4 bases, and the junction held 1 base outside the gene matches. Germline V gene sequence: CDR1 SGHTA, CDR2 FQGTGA. CDR3: CASSLSGGETQYF. As DNA, the CDR3 is TGTGCCAGCAGCTTGAGCGGGGGAGAGACCCAGTACTTC.

J is TRBJ2-1 and V is TRBV18; TRBD1 aligns across 7 bases. Germline CDR1 reads KGHSH; CDR2 reads LQKENI. CDR3 length: 14 amino acids. The V and J ends lost 2 bases and 3 bases, in that order; junction bases with no gene match: 1. CDR3 region: CASSPRDSYNEQFF. Written as DNA, the CDR3 is TGTGCCAGCTCACCAAGGGACAGCTACAATGAGCAGTTCTTC.

The chain combines TRBV7-3 with TRBJ2-3, with D perhaps TRBD2 (5 bases). Trimming shortened V by 1 base and J by 1 base, and 6 bases separated the two germline ends. The CDR3 is 14 residues long. Per the germline V gene, CDR1 is SGHTA and CDR2 is FQGTGA. CDR3 bases: TGTGCCAGCAGCTTAAGGGAGCGCACAGATACGCAGTATTTT. Translated: CASSLRERTDTQYF.